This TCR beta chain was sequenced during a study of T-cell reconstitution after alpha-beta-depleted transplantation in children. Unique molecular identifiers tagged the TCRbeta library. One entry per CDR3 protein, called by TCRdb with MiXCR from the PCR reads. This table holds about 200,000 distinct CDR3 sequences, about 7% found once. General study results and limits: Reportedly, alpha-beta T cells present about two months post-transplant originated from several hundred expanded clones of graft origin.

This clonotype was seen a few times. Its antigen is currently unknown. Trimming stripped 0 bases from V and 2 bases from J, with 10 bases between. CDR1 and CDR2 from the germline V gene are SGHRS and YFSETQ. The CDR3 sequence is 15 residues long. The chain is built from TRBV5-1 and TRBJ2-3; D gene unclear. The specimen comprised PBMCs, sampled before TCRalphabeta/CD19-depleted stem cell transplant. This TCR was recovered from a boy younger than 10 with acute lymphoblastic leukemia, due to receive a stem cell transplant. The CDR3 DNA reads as TGCGCCAGCAGCTTGGCCCAGACCCTCACAGATACGCAGTATTTT. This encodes CASSLAQTLTDTQYF. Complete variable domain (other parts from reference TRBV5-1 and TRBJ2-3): KAGVTQTPRYLIKTRGQQVTLSCSPISGHRSVSWYQQTPGQGLQFLFEYFSETQRNKGNFPGRFSGRQFSNSRSEMNVSTLELGDSALYLCASSLAQTLTDTQYFGPGTRLTVL.